These 13 T cell receptor beta chains were all obtained from the same sample, sequenced in a study of cytomegalovirus exposure and HLA in healthy donors. Generated by immunoSEQ multiplex PCR, the TCRdb table keeps only in-frame clones and is missing some. In the table there are a few hundred thousand clones, about nine tenths of which are singletons. The sample taken for sequencing was PBMCs. These receptors all come from a woman aged 18 to 35 in good health and CMV-seronegative.

This chain joins TRBV11-3 and TRBJ2-1, with a weak D call TRBD1 (5 bases). Looked up from germline, CDR1 is SGHNT and CDR2 is YENEEA. This CDR3 region has 12 residues. V was clipped by 0 bases and J by 9 bases, with 6 bases between them. The chain's CDR3 is CASSLERGEQFF. The CDR3 bases are TGTGCCAGCAGCTTAGAAAGGGGTGAGCAGTTCTTC.

The J gene is TRBJ2-3, the V gene TRBV5-4; TRBD1 matches 8 bases. CDR1 and CDR2 (germline): SGHNT, YYREEE (reference sequence). Unmatched junction bases numbered 11, after V lost 3 bases and J lost 11 bases. This CDR3 comprises 14 residues. This chain's CDR3 is CASSSRTGPDEQYF. DNA of the CDR3: TGTGCCAGCAGCTCCCGGACAGGGCCTGATGAGCAGTATTTT.

This clone has a handful of counts. The chain is built from TRBV9 and TRBJ1-5, with a tentative D call TRBD1 (6 bases). The CDR3 covers 13 residues. CDR1 is SGDLS, CDR2 YYNGEE, per germline. Trimming pared 3 bases from V and 6 bases from J, leaving 10 bases between. CDR3: CASSDRVGQPQHF. CDR3 DNA: TGTGCCAGCAGCGACAGGGTGGGTCAGCCCCAGCATTTT.

The chain couples TRBV2 to TRBJ2-1; 11 bases are shared with TRBD2. The CDR3 is 14 residues long. After removal of 10 bases from V and 6 bases from J, the junction contained 8 bases not matched to a gene. Per germline, CDR1 SNHLY and CDR2 FYNNEI. The CDR3: CATRGTSGLNEQFF. The CDR3 bases are TGTGCCACCCGGGGGACTAGCGGACTCAATGAGCAGTTCTTC.

V gene TRBV2 combines with J gene TRBJ2-3; 9 bases fit TRBD2. The length of the CDR3 is 18 residues. The germline V gene has CDR1 SNHLY and CDR2 FYNNEI. V was pared by 4 bases and J by 0 bases, with 11 bases of the junction left unmatched. The CDR3 DNA follows: TGTGCCAGCAGTGTTAGGACTAGCGATTATCCTAGCACAGATACGCAGTATTTT. Translating it yields CASSVRTSDYPSTDTQYF.

This chain links TRBV10-3 with TRBJ2-7, with a tentative D call TRBD2 (6 bases). V shed 7 bases and J shed 6 bases, with 10 bases lying between them. The CDR3 spans 11 residues. The germline V gene encodes CDR1 ENHRY and CDR2 SYGVKD. This CDR3 is CAITGSGEQYF. The CDR3 region has the DNA TGTGCCATCACGGGTAGCGGCGAGCAGTACTTC.

The chain combines TRBV28 with TRBJ2-6; maybe TRBD1 (5 bases). CDR3 size: 16 residues. Trimming left V 7 bases short and J 3 bases short, with 16 bases between. CDR1 MDHEN and CDR2 SYDVKM come from the germline V gene. DNA for the CDR3: TGTGCCAGCACCCCTCGTCCAGGGTTTGGGGCCAACGTCCTGACTTTC. This translates into CASTPRPGFGANVLTF.

The J gene is TRBJ2-2, the V gene TRBV18, with a tentative D call TRBD1 (6 bases). V shed 5 bases and J shed 2 bases, with 18 bases lying between them. The CDR3 loop spans 17 amino acids. The germline CDR1 and CDR2 sequences are KGHSH and LQKENI. This CDR3 reads CASSSRQASANTGELFF. CDR3 nucleotide sequence: TGTGCCAGCTCATCAAGACAGGCCTCAGCCAACACCGGGGAGCTGTTTTTT.

The chain employs TRBV27 and TRBJ1-1; D remains ambiguous. In germline, CDR1 is MNHEY, CDR2 SMNVEV (reference sequence). The CDR3 has 13 residues. V was clipped by 1 base and J by 2 bases, with 5 bases between them. The CDR3: CASSLWLNTEAFF. CDR3 coding DNA: TGTGCCAGCAGTTTATGGCTCAACACTGAAGCTTTCTTT.

The chain couples TRBV13 to TRBJ1-1; D uncertain. Germline CDR1 PRHDT, CDR2 FYEKMQ (reference sequence). This CDR3 is 13 amino acids long. V dropped 5 bases and J dropped 6 bases, with 13 bases sitting between them. The CDR3 sequence is CASSLIVLPEAFF. The CDR3 bases are TGTGCCAGCAGCCTTATCGTTCTCCCTGAAGCTTTCTTT.

J is TRBJ1-2 and V is TRBV29-1, with TRBD1 matching 9 bases. The CDR3 is 17 residues long. V was pared by 0 bases and J by 5 bases, with 13 bases of the junction left unmatched. The V gene's germline CDR1 is SQVTM and CDR2 ANQGSEA. DNA of the CDR3: TGCAGCGTTGAAGATGGGCCTGCACAGGGGGCGAGATATGGCTACACCTTC. Residues: CSVEDGPAQGARYGYTF.

The chain is built from TRBV11-1 and TRBJ2-7; 9 positions match TRBD1. The CDR3 covers 15 residues. The V segment lost 4 bases and the J segment 2 bases; nucleotides outside the gene matches: 6. Germline-derived CDR1 and CDR2 are SGHAT and FQDESV (reference sequence). For the CDR3, the DNA is TGTGCCAGCAGCTGGGACAGGGAGGCTGCCTACGAGCAGTACTTC. Amino acids: CASSWDREAAYEQYF.

The chain recombines TRBV7-6 with TRBJ2-1; 8 bases are shared with TRBD2. In germline, CDR1 is SGHVS, CDR2 FNYEAQ. CDR3 size: 15 residues. J was trimmed by 10 bases and V by 5 bases; bases with no gene match: 13. DNA for the CDR3: TGTGCCAGCAGCCCTGAGACTAGCGTCTTAGCCGAGCAGTTCTTC. It specifies CASSPETSVLAEQFF.